The 15 T cell receptor beta chains below were found in one sample sequenced in a study of preoperative IRX-2 immunotherapy in early breast cancer. The sample's treatment: preoperative locoregional IRX-2 cytokine immunotherapy. Clones were read by immunoSEQ multiplex PCR, and TCRdb kept only the in-frame ones, dropping some. Of roughly 25,000 clones in the sample, 95% were seen once. Sample: tumor tissue, taken after IRX-2 immunotherapy. These receptors were taken from a human donor with breast cancer.

The chain couples TRBV4-1 to TRBJ1-4; D may be TRBD1 (5 bases). In germline, CDR1 is MGHRA, CDR2 YSYEKL. V was shortened by 4 bases and J by 4 bases, with 13 bases between the two germline ends. The CDR3 loop spans 15 amino acids. CDR3 amino acids: CASSPPGRRNEKLFF. The CDR3 DNA reads TGCGCCAGCAGCCCACCGGGACGGCGTAATGAAAAACTGTTTTTT.

This clone has just a few counts. The V and J genes are TRBV10-3 and TRBJ1-2; possibly TRBD1 for D (5 bases). The CDR3 spans 12 residues. Trimming cost V 5 bases and J 4 bases, with 8 bases left between them. CDR1 ENHRY and CDR2 SYGVKD come from the germline V gene. CDR3 nucleotide sequence: TGTGCCATCAGTCCCGGGGCCTATGGCTACACCTTC. It encodes CAISPGAYGYTF.

V and J are TRBV6-1 and TRBJ2-7; no clear D. Trimming cost V 2 bases and J 0 bases, with 11 bases left between them. Looked up from germline, CDR1 is MNHNS and CDR2 is SASEGT. The CDR3 consists of 15 residues. The CDR3, as DNA: TGTGCCAGCAGTGAACAGCAGCTTTCCTCCTACGAGCAGTACTTC. Amino acids: CASSEQQLSSYEQYF.

J is TRBJ2-3 and V is TRBV19, with unresolved D. This CDR3 comprises 11 residues. In germline, CDR1 is LNHDA, CDR2 SQIVND (reference sequence). Trimming cost V 8 bases and J 4 bases, with 7 bases left between them. CDR3 sequence (DNA): TGTGCCAGTTCTACAGCAGATACGCAGTATTTT. Protein product: CASSTADTQYF. The variable domain in full, completed from reference TRBV19 and TRBJ2-3, reads DGGITQSPKYLFRKEGQNVTLSCEQNLNHDAMYWYRQDPGQGLRLIYYSQIVNDFQKGDIAEGYSVSREKKESFPLTVTSAQKNPTAFYLCASSTADTQYFGPGTRLTVL.

The chain is built from TRBV29-1 and TRBJ1-4; a weak D match, TRBD1 (5 bases). Germline V gives CDR1 SQVTM, CDR2 ANQGSEA. This CDR3 is 13 amino acids long. The V end was cut by 5 bases, the J end by 5 bases, with 12 bases between. The CDR3 here is CSVTGRANEKLFF. CDR3 in DNA: TGCAGCGTTACTGGCAGGGCAAATGAAAAACTGTTTTTT.

CDR3 in amino acids: CASSLVGGFSHEQYF. In DNA form, the CDR3 reads TGTGCCAGCAGTTTAGTTGGCGGTTTCAGCCACGAGCAGTACTTC. The V and J genes are TRBV28 and TRBJ2-7; D remains unclear. The germline V gene encodes CDR1 MDHEN and CDR2 SYDVKM. The CDR3 is 15 amino acids. With 2 bases removed from V and 5 bases from J, the gap between germline ends came to 16 bases.

The V gene is TRBV7-9, the J gene TRBJ1-2, with unresolved D. Deletions cut 2 bases from V and 0 bases from J, with 10 bases between. CDR3 length: 15 amino acids. The germline V gene has CDR1 SEHNR and CDR2 FQNEAQ (reference sequence). The CDR3 region is CASSLQDKANYGYTF. CDR3 bases: TGTGCCAGCAGCTTACAGGATAAAGCTAACTATGGCTACACCTTC.

This chain's CDR3 is CASSQAGDPHGNTIYF. CDR3 in DNA: TGCGCCAGCAGCCAGGCAGGGGATCCCCATGGAAACACCATATATTTT. The chain recombines TRBV4-1 with TRBJ1-3; maybe TRBD1 (6 bases). CDR3 length: 16 amino acids. V gave up 3 bases and J gave up 3 bases, with 15 bases separating them. CDR1 is MGHRA, CDR2 YSYEKL, per germline.

The gene calls are TRBV29-1 and TRBJ2-1; D is perhaps TRBD2 (5 bases). The CDR3 spans 14 residues. Germline V lookup: CDR1 SQVTM, CDR2 ANQGSEA. Between the trimmed V and J ends, which lost 3 bases and 4 bases, there was a span of 13 bases. CDR3 protein: CSVERALGYNEQFF. CDR3 in DNA: TGCAGCGTTGAGCGGGCCCTAGGGTACAATGAGCAGTTCTTC.

The chain links TRBV7-3 to TRBJ2-7, with D perhaps TRBD1 or TRBD2 (5 bases each). Germline V gives CDR1 SGHTA, CDR2 FQGTGA. V shed 5 bases and J shed 6 bases, with 14 bases lying between them. This CDR3 has 13 amino acids. The CDR3 DNA is TGTGCCAGCAGCGTCCAAGAGGGGACCGAGCAGTACTTC. It translates to CASSVQEGTEQYF.

This clone was detected once. The rearrangement links TRBV19 to TRBJ2-7, with 7 bases fitting TRBD1. The CDR3 contains 13 residues. The V segment lost 5 bases and the J segment 2 bases; nucleotides outside the gene matches: 3. CDR1 and CDR2 from the germline V gene are LNHDA and SQIVND (reference sequence). The CDR3 here is CASSSQGTYEQYF. The DNA for the CDR3 is TGTGCCAGTAGTTCACAGGGGACCTACGAGCAGTACTTC. Complete variable domain (other parts from reference TRBV19 and TRBJ2-7): DGGITQSPKYLFRKEGQNVTLSCEQNLNHDAMYWYRQDPGQGLRLIYYSQIVNDFQKGDIAEGYSVSREKKESFPLTVTSAQKNPTAFYLCASSSQGTYEQYFGPGTRLTVT.

This chain uses TRBV11-3 with TRBJ2-2, with 9 positions matching TRBD1. The CDR3 covers 17 residues. V dropped 0 bases and J dropped 6; count of bases not matched to a gene: 8. Germline CDR1 reads SGHNT; CDR2 reads YENEEA. Here the CDR3 reads CASSLDPGQGFAGELFF. DNA of the CDR3: TGTGCCAGCAGCTTAGATCCGGGACAGGGCTTCGCCGGGGAGCTGTTTTTT.

V gene TRBV6-5 combines with J gene TRBJ1-3; D call uncertain. V was trimmed by 2 bases and J by 0 bases, leaving 11 bases between them. Germline V gene data show CDR1 as MNHEY and CDR2 as SVGAGI. This CDR3 comprises 16 residues. CDR3 DNA: TGTGCCAGCAGTTACGAGGGCGGAGTCTCTGGAAACACCATATATTTT. It specifies CASSYEGGVSGNTIYF.

The genes are TRBV5-1 and TRBJ2-5, with D hard to call. V was trimmed by 1 base and J by 5 bases, leaving 15 bases between them. CDR1 is SGHRS and CDR2 is YFSETQ in the germline V gene. CDR3 length: 15 amino acids. The CDR3 reads CASSLSSAIRETQYF. CDR3 nucleotide sequence: TGCGCCAGCAGCTTGAGTTCGGCGATCAGGGAGACCCAGTACTTC.

The V gene is TRBV7-2, the J gene TRBJ1-1, with no clear D. The CDR3 covers 14 residues. Between the trimmed V and J ends, which lost 1 base and 1 base, there was a span of 7 bases. CDR1 and CDR2 from the germline V gene are SGHTA and FQGNSA. The CDR3 DNA is TGTGCCAGCAGCTTAGGACCGTGGAACACTGAAGCTTTCTTT. Encoded protein: CASSLGPWNTEAFF.